The 11 T cell receptor beta chains given below trace back to one sample, sequenced in a study of blood T cell repertoires in COVID-19. Sequencing was performed with immunoSEQ multiplex PCR; in TCRdb, only in-frame clones are kept and a portion is missing. The sample carries more than 110,000 clones, approximately 84% recorded once. The sample taken for sequencing was peripheral blood. The receptors originated from a human donor in a cohort sampled during active COVID-19.

For the CDR3, the DNA is TGCAGTGCGTCACCCAGGGATGAGCAGTTCTTC. It specifies CSASPRDEQFF. V is TRBV20-1 and J is TRBJ2-1, with D possibly TRBD1 on 5 matching bases. The CDR3 consists of 11 residues. Per germline, CDR1 DFQATT and CDR2 SNEGSKA (reference sequence). V lost 6 bases to trimming and J lost 8 bases, with 11 bases between them.

The chain carries TRBV5-1 and TRBJ2-7, with D perhaps TRBD1 (7 bases). Trimming cost V 4 bases and J 6 bases, with 23 bases left between them. This CDR3 spans 16 amino acids. Germline V lookup: CDR1 SGHRS, CDR2 YFSETQ. CDR3 in amino acids: CASSPGAGQSLSEQYF. In nucleotides, the CDR3 is TGCGCCAGCAGCCCCGGCGCGGGACAGAGTCTGAGCGAGCAGTACTTC.

V usage is TRBV18 and J usage is TRBJ2-3; 8 nucleotides align to TRBD2. Germline assignment: CDR1 KGHSH and CDR2 LQKENI. CDR3 length: 17 residues. Trimming removed 4 bases from V and 3 bases from J; junction bases left unmatched: 12. CDR3 amino acids: CASSRIHAGGLTDTQYF. The CDR3 nucleotides read TGTGCCAGCTCACGCATACATGCGGGGGGCCTAACAGATACGCAGTATTTT.

The chain couples TRBV6-5 to TRBJ1-2; 8 bases fit TRBD1. Germline V gene lookup returns CDR1 MNHEY and CDR2 SVGAGI. The CDR3 length is 14 residues. V lost 6 bases to trimming and J lost 3 bases; unmatched junction nucleotides: 6. CDR3 sequence: CASRNTGGYYGYTF. DNA of the CDR3: TGTGCCAGCAGAAACACAGGGGGTTACTATGGCTACACCTTC.

The chain joins TRBV12-3 or TRBV12-4 to TRBJ1-4; D might be TRBD1 (5 bases). Trimming shortened V by 3 bases and J by 7 bases, and 9 bases separated the two germline ends. The CDR3 loop spans 13 amino acids. This CDR3 is CASSFLRAEKLFF. The DNA for the CDR3 is TGTGCCAGCAGTTTTCTCAGGGCTGAAAAACTGTTTTTT.

V is TRBV27 and J is TRBJ2-4, with 7 bases matching TRBD1. The germline CDR1 and CDR2 sequences are MNHEY and SMNVEV (reference sequence). V lost 6 bases to trimming and J lost 9 bases; unmatched junction nucleotides: 11. The CDR3 is 14 amino acids. The CDR3 here is CASRIYRGEGIQYF. CDR3 coding DNA: TGTGCCAGCAGGATCTACAGGGGAGAGGGCATTCAGTACTTC.

The gene calls are TRBV6-5 and TRBJ1-4; TRBD1 might be the D (6 bases). Germline lookup yields CDR1 MNHEY and CDR2 SVGAGI. The ends were cut back, 4 bases at V and 4 bases at J, with 13 bases in the middle. The CDR3 extends over 15 amino acids. This CDR3 is CASSSQTGDNEKLFF. DNA for the CDR3: TGTGCCAGCAGTTCCCAGACAGGAGATAATGAAAAACTGTTTTTT.

This chain joins TRBV5-8 and TRBJ2-1; possible D gene TRBD1, 5 bases. Trimming stripped 3 bases from V and 5 bases from J, with 12 bases between. CDR1 is SGHTS and CDR2 is YDEGEE in the germline V gene. This CDR3 contains 14 residues. CDR3 region: CASSSWWGNNEQFF. The CDR3, as DNA: TGTGCCAGCAGCTCGTGGTGGGGCAACAATGAGCAGTTCTTC.

This chain uses TRBV7-2 with TRBJ2-3; D perhaps matches TRBD1 (5 bases). CDR1 is SGHTA and CDR2 is FQGNSA in the germline V gene. Trimming took 2 bases from V and 1 from J, leaving 10 bases between them. The CDR3 sequence is 15 residues long. The CDR3 region is CASSLRGRGTDTQYF. The CDR3 bases are TGTGCCAGCAGCTTAAGGGGTCGCGGCACAGATACGCAGTATTTT. Full variable domain (rest looked up from reference TRBV7-2 and TRBJ2-3): GAGVSQSPSNKVTEKGKDVELRCDPISGHTALYWYRQSLGQGLEFLIYFQGNSAPDKSGLPSDRFSAERTGGSVSTLTIQRTQQEDSAVYLCASSLRGRGTDTQYFGPGTRLTVL.

V is TRBV5-6 and J is TRBJ2-3; no clear D. V was clipped by 1 base and J by 1 base, with 4 bases between them. In germline, CDR1 is SGHDT, CDR2 YYEEEE. This CDR3 has 13 residues. The CDR3 DNA follows: TGTGCCAGCAGCTTGTCTGGCACAGATACGCAGTATTTT. The encoded protein is CASSLSGTDTQYF.

The J gene is TRBJ2-5, the V gene TRBV11-3; D gene unclear. Deletions cut 1 base from V and 5 bases from J, with 8 bases between. CDR1 and CDR2 (germline): SGHNT, YENEEA. CDR3 length: 13 amino acids. CDR3 residues: CASSLGVGETQYF. In nucleotides, the CDR3 is TGTGCCAGCAGCTTAGGGGTCGGGGAGACCCAGTACTTC.